This T cell receptor (beta chain) emerged from a study of CD8 T cells in ankylosing spondylitis. Study results and limitations: Blood from ankylosing spondylitis patients appeared to carry a characteristic eight-variant TCR beta motif. Some of these motif variants have turned up before, in reports on reactive arthritis synovial fluid and blood.

The CDR3 sequence is 17 residues long. J lost 3 bases, V lost 2 bases, and 5 bases had no gene match. The germline CDR1 and CDR2 sequences are LGHDT and YNNKEL (reference sequence). Each CDR3 protein is one row after TCRdb ran MiXCR on the 5' RACE reads. The data hold about 220,000 distinct CDR3 sequences, with about 16% observed a single time. This clonotype was seen a few times. Its antigen is currently unknown. The chain joins TRBV3-1 to TRBJ2-1, with 12 nucleotides matching TRBD2. This sequence originates from a male donor with ankylosing spondylitis. Material for sequencing was blood, either unsorted or a sorted T cell fraction (not recorded which). The DNA for the CDR3 is TGTGCCAGCAGCCAATATCTAGCGGGGGGGCTCTACAATGAGCAGTTCTTC. It codes for CASSQYLAGGLYNEQFF.